Each of the 7 T cell receptor beta chains below was sequenced from the same sample in a study of blood T cell repertoires in COVID-19. TCRdb's table, derived via immunoSEQ multiplex PCR, lists solely in-frame clones and lacks some. Of over 200,000 clones in the sample, roughly 80% were seen once. Sequencing was performed on PBMCs or T cells enriched from blood (not recorded which). All receptors come from a man aged 55 to 70 who had recovered from COVID-19.

There are a few counts of this clone. Other DNA sequences in the sample encode the same CDR3. The chain carries TRBV5-1 and TRBJ2-7, with a weak D call TRBD1 (5 bases). Trimming pared 1 base from V and 1 base from J, leaving 6 bases between. The CDR3 runs 13 residues. CDR1 and CDR2 from the germline V gene are SGHRS and YFSETQ. The CDR3 DNA reads as TGCGCCAGCAGCTTGACAGGATCCTACGAGCAGTACTTC. This translates into CASSLTGSYEQYF.

The rearrangement joins TRBV15 to TRBJ1-3; possible D gene TRBD1, 6 bases. V was shortened by 0 bases and J by 0 bases, with 12 bases between the two germline ends. This CDR3 has 17 amino acids. CDR1 LNHNV and CDR2 YYDKDF come from the germline V gene (reference sequence). The CDR3 DNA reads TGTGCCACCAGCAGAGATGGCGGCAGGGGCTCTGGAAACACCATATATTTT. It yields the protein CATSRDGGRGSGNTIYF.

This clone was seen only once. The chain uses TRBV15 and TRBJ1-2; possible D gene TRBD1, 6 bases. Germline loops: CDR1 LNHNV, CDR2 YYDKDF (reference sequence). The length of the CDR3 is 14 residues. V was clipped by 3 bases and J by 10 bases, with 18 bases between them. The CDR3 reads CATSSSSRGGDYTF. The CDR3 DNA is TGTGCCACCAGCAGCTCGTCTAGGGGGGGTGACTACACCTTC.

This rearrangement joins TRBV2 to TRBJ2-3; D may be TRBD1 (5 bases). The CDR3 loop spans 15 amino acids. Germline lookup yields CDR1 SNHLY and CDR2 FYNNEI. V was cut by 5 bases and J by 8 bases, with 20 bases left in between. CDR3 region: CASSSAGLDLGTQYF. Written as DNA, the CDR3 is TGTGCCAGCAGTTCTGCAGGGTTGGATTTAGGTACGCAGTATTTT.

The chain joins TRBV3-1 (or the pseudogene TRBV3-2) to TRBJ2-7; D ambiguous. CDR1 and CDR2 (germline): LGHDT, YNNKEL (reference sequence). V shed 1 base and J shed 4 bases, with 11 bases lying between them. CDR3 length: 14 amino acids. The CDR3 region is CASSQVDNLYEQYF. The CDR3 DNA follows: TGTGCCAGCAGCCAAGTTGACAACCTATACGAGCAGTACTTC.

The chain links TRBV6-4 to TRBJ1-1; TRBD1 might be the D (5 bases). The CDR3 consists of 13 residues. From germline, CDR1 is MRHNA and CDR2 SNTAGT. Trimming shortened V by 3 bases and J by 9 bases, and 14 bases separated the two germline ends. CDR3 residues: CASSDVVSGKAFF. The CDR3 coding sequence is TGTGCCAGCAGTGATGTGGTCTCAGGGAAAGCTTTCTTT.

There are a few counts of this clone. This chain links TRBV10-3 with TRBJ2-7; D is uncertain. V was trimmed by 0 bases and J by 0 bases, leaving 18 bases between them. Germline V gene data show CDR1 as ENHRY and CDR2 as SYGVKD. This CDR3 is built from 18 residues. For the CDR3, the DNA is TGTGCCATCAGTGAGTCGAGTGGGCAGGCGCTATACTCCTACGAGCAGTACTTC. Protein: CAISESSGQALYSYEQYF.